This T cell receptor (beta chain) is from a study of chemoradiotherapy in HPV16-positive cancers. General study findings and limits: Candidate HPV-specific clones and E7-related TCR motifs grew in tumor during treatment. The functional HPV-specific definition rests on just a couple of HPV16-positive patients. HPV-responsive T-cell expansion during chemoradiotherapy was linked to improved recurrence-free survival in HPV16-positive patients.

As concerns this clone: What it binds is unknown.

Assay: immunoSEQ multiplex PCR; the TCRdb copy retains only in-frame clones and omits some. The sample holds some 10,000 clones, approximately 70% seen once. Looked up from germline, CDR1 is SNHLY and CDR2 is FYNNEI. This CDR3 region has 14 residues. The ends were cut back, 9 bases at V and 4 bases at J, with 18 bases in the middle. Over chemoradiotherapy, repertoires were sampled more than once. The source is a human donor with HPV-associated anogenital cancer. The sample was gathered from a patient who underwent chemoradiotherapy. The chain couples TRBV2 to TRBJ1-1, with D tentatively TRBD1 (5 bases). CDR3 bases: TGTGCCAGAAATGCGGAAACTGGGGGCACTGAAGCTTTCTTT. Residues: CARNAETGGTEAFF.